This TCR beta chain was recovered during a study of CD8+ T cells in alopecia areata. Study-wide context: It was 6 to 18 months of tofacitinib, and then there were 6 months off drug.

This clone has only a few counts. Antigen specificity is unknown. Germline CDR1 is LGHNA and CDR2 is YNFKEQ. V trimming: 3 bases; J trimming: 3 bases; junction bases outside the gene matches: 5. The CDR3 has 15 residues. Treatment noted: oral pan-JAK inhibitor, 5-10 mg twice daily. Study findings and constraints: Resident alphabeta T-cell populations of normal skin are likewise subject to sequencing in scalp samples. Clonality in the scalp and expanded CD8+ clones ranked among the top 100 were significantly decreased by tofacitinib.

RNA, once extracted, was reverse transcribed into cDNA for use as the sequencing template. Only in-frame clones appear in the TCRdb table, and some are missing; sequencing was by immunoSEQ multiplex PCR. The sample holds 90,000 to 100,000 clones, approximately 66% seen once. The chain employs TRBV4-2 and TRBJ2-7, with 10 nucleotides matching TRBD1. The TCR originated in a human donor with alopecia areata. Sequencing used CD8+ T cells sorted from blood, obtained at week 4, from a patient treated with tofacitinib. The CDR3 sequence: CASSQGTGVLYEQYF. CDR3 in DNA: TGTGCCAGCAGCCAGGGGACAGGGGTTCTCTACGAGCAGTACTTC.